This T cell receptor beta chain was profiled in a study of T cell responses to AZD1222 COVID-19 vaccine. Between the trimmed V and J ends, which lost 3 bases and 6 bases, there was a span of 12 bases. The CDR3 spans 14 residues. In germline, CDR1 is KGHSH, CDR2 LQKENI. Profiled with immunoSEQ multiplex PCR; TCRdb holds only in-frame clones, not every one. The profile shows approximately 80,000 clones, approximately 85% of them singletons. The chain uses TRBV18 and TRBJ1-5; perhaps TRBD1 as D (6 bases). The sequencing here drew on peripheral blood, taken 28 days after the second AZD1222 dose. The clonotype comes from an adult who received the AZD1222 COVID-19 vaccine. The CDR3 DNA reads as TGTGCCAGCTCACCGGACAGATCGGCTCAGCCCCAGCATTTT. Encoded protein: CASSPDRSAQPQHF.